The 29 T cell receptor beta chains in this list originate from one sample, sequenced in a study of T cells after yellow fever vaccination. TCRdb re-analysed the 5' RACE reads in MiXCR, keeping a single row per CDR3 protein. The sample records 340,000 or so distinct CDR3 sequences, around 12% being singletons. Sample: CD4+ T cells sorted from PBMCs, taken 15 days after the yellow fever booster vaccination. These receptors were collected from a man between 18 and 35 years old who received the YFV17D yellow fever vaccine.

The V and J genes are TRBV6-1 and TRBJ1-1; D unclear. V lost 8 bases to trimming and J lost 4 bases, with 14 bases between them. CDR1 and CDR2 (germline): MNHNS, SASEGT. The length of the CDR3 is 13 residues. The CDR3 protein is CASGSARSTEAFF. The CDR3 coding sequence is TGTGCCAGCGGCTCGGCACGGAGCACTGAAGCTTTCTTT.

The J gene is TRBJ1-5, the V gene TRBV6-6, with a weak D call TRBD1 (6 bases). V was clipped by 6 bases and J by 11 bases, with 20 bases between them. This CDR3 has 14 amino acids. CDR1 MNHNY and CDR2 SVGAGI come from the germline V gene (reference sequence). Written as DNA, the CDR3 is TGTGCCAGCAGGCGTGGGGGCCAGTATGGGACCCAGCATTTT. Translated, it gives CASRRGGQYGTQHF.

This clonotype was found once. J is TRBJ2-1 and V is TRBV19, with 8 bases lining up with TRBD2. The germline V gene encodes CDR1 LNHDA and CDR2 SQIVND (reference sequence). The CDR3 is 14 amino acids. V was pared by 3 bases and J by 8 bases, with 6 bases of the junction left unmatched. As DNA, the CDR3 is TGTGCCAGTAGTATCGCGGGGGGTTTCGATGAGCAGTTCTTC. Translating gives CASSIAGGFDEQFF.

This clonotype has only a few counts. This chain uses TRBV4-1 with TRBJ1-1; D is perhaps TRBD1 (5 bases). The length of the CDR3 is 15 residues. The germline V gene encodes CDR1 MGHRA and CDR2 YSYEKL. Deletions cut 4 bases from V and 5 bases from J, with 17 bases between. CDR3 nucleotides: TGCGCCAGCAGCCGTCTCGGGGGTAGTAGGACTGAAGCTTTCTTT. Translating gives CASSRLGGSRTEAFF.

This chain uses TRBV5-1 with TRBJ1-2; TRBD1 is a possible D gene (5 bases). Per germline, CDR1 SGHRS and CDR2 YFSETQ. The CDR3 runs 17 residues. Between the trimmed V and J ends, which lost 0 bases and 2 bases, there was a span of 17 bases. CDR3 sequence: CASSLELRSGTNYGYTF. CDR3 coding DNA: TGCGCCAGCAGCTTGGAGCTTCGATCGGGGACCAACTATGGCTACACCTTC.

The CDR3 sequence is CASREGSSNEKLFF. The DNA of the CDR3 is TGTGCCAGCAGGGAAGGCAGCTCTAATGAAAAACTGTTTTTT. The chain combines TRBV5-4 with TRBJ1-4; D remains unclear. Germline CDR1 is SGHNT and CDR2 is YYREEE (reference sequence). This CDR3 is 14 amino acids long. V lost 5 bases to trimming and J lost 3 bases, with 11 bases between them.

The gene calls are TRBV21-1 and TRBJ2-7; the D call in the table, TRBD1, was not verified against the DNA. TRBV21-1 counts as a pseudogene. The CDR3 spans 15 residues. Here the CDR3 reads CASSNQGTESYEQYF. CDR3 bases: TGTGCCAGCAGCAATCAGGGGACCGAATCCTACGAGCAGTACTTC.

This rearrangement joins TRBV4-1 to TRBJ1-3, with D hard to call. Trimming removed 1 base at V and 0 bases at J, with 13 bases between. The CDR3 spans 17 residues. Germline V gene lookup returns CDR1 MGHRA and CDR2 YSYEKL. As DNA, the CDR3 is TGCGCCAGCAGCCAAGGGAGGCAGGAGGGCTCTGGAAACACCATATATTTT. Protein product: CASSQGRQEGSGNTIYF.

The chain uses TRBV20-1 and TRBJ2-3, with D perhaps TRBD1 (6 bases). The CDR3 is made up of 14 amino acids. V was trimmed by 1 base and J by 8 bases, leaving 16 bases between them. From germline, CDR1 is DFQATT and CDR2 SNEGSKA (reference sequence). Written as DNA, the CDR3 is TGCAGTGCTAGAGTGGACAGTTGGGTTGGTACGCAGTATTTT. This codes for CSARVDSWVGTQYF.

This clonotype was counted only a few times. The chain combines TRBV25-1 with TRBJ2-6; D is ambiguous. The CDR3 length is 15 residues. Trimming shortened V by 2 bases and J by 2 bases, and 7 bases separated the two germline ends. Germline values: CDR1 MGHDK, CDR2 SYGVNS. CDR3 in DNA: TGTGCCAGCAGTGAAGTTCGTGCTGGGGCCAACGTCCTGACTTTC. Translation: CASSEVRAGANVLTF.

This clonotype has only a few counts. V gene TRBV2 combines with J gene TRBJ1-1; 7 bases agree with TRBD1. Per germline, CDR1 SNHLY and CDR2 FYNNEI. V lost 7 bases, J lost 1 base, and 9 bases stayed unmatched. The CDR3 totals 15 residues. CDR3 sequence: CASTRRGRANTEAFF. The CDR3 bases are TGTGCCAGCACGCGGAGGGGGCGAGCGAACACTGAAGCTTTCTTT.

The chain employs TRBV12-5 and TRBJ2-1; D might be TRBD1 or TRBD2, each matching 5 bases. V was clipped by 5 bases and J by 8 bases, with 22 bases between them. Germline V lookup: CDR1 LGHNT, CDR2 FRNRAP. This CDR3 comprises 16 residues. CDR3 region: CASGRDGTWGWDEQFF. The CDR3, as DNA: TGTGCTAGTGGTCGGGACGGGACGTGGGGGTGGGATGAGCAGTTCTTC.

The sample holds a few counts of this clonotype. Germline is not matched at one junction end, which may reflect a read error. This chain links TRBV7-7 with TRBJ2-5, with D tentatively TRBD2 (5 bases). Germline V gene lookup returns CDR1 SSHAT and CDR2 FNYEAQ (reference sequence). The CDR3 spans 14 residues. The CDR3 bases are TGTGCTAGCAGCTTAGAGAGGGCAGATGTGACCCAGTACTTC. This encodes CASSLERADVTQYF.

This chain joins TRBV27 and TRBJ1-6; the match to TRBD1 covers 9 bases. V dropped 6 bases and J dropped 7; count of bases not matched to a gene: 7. The germline V gene has CDR1 MNHEY and CDR2 SMNVEV (reference sequence). The CDR3 has 15 residues. The CDR3 DNA is TGTGCCAGCAGATCGGGACAGGGAGGCAATTCACCCCTCCACTTT. Its protein is CASRSGQGGNSPLHF.

The chain employs TRBV19 and TRBJ2-3; 7 bases are shared with TRBD1. Germline CDR1 reads LNHDA; CDR2 reads SQIVND (reference sequence). J was trimmed by 4 bases and V by 4 bases; bases with no gene match: 5. The CDR3 totals 14 residues. The CDR3 sequence: CASSTTGAADTQYF. DNA of the CDR3: TGTGCCAGTAGTACCACAGGGGCCGCAGATACGCAGTATTTT.

J is TRBJ1-6 and V is TRBV20-1; no reliable D call. The germline V gene encodes CDR1 DFQATT and CDR2 SNEGSKA (reference sequence). The CDR3 sequence is 12 residues long. V dropped 8 bases and J dropped 2 bases, with 7 bases sitting between them. The CDR3 protein is CSPRAYNSPLHF. The CDR3 region has the DNA TGCAGTCCCCGGGCCTATAATTCACCCCTCCACTTT.

This clonotype was picked up a small number of times. The chain carries TRBV6-5 and TRBJ1-3; D may be TRBD1 (5 bases). V lost 0 bases to trimming and J lost 2 bases, with 8 bases between them. Germline assignment: CDR1 MNHEY and CDR2 SVGAGI. The length of the CDR3 is 15 residues. The CDR3 DNA reads as TGTGCCAGCAGTTACTCGGCAGGGCCTGGAAACACCATATATTTT. Its translation is CASSYSAGPGNTIYF.

The gene calls are TRBV4-3 and TRBJ2-2, with 8 bases aligning to TRBD2. The CDR3 is 17 residues long. Germline-derived CDR1 and CDR2 are LGHNA and YSLEER. Trimming took 0 bases from V and 4 from J; bases not matched to a gene: 7. The CDR3 loop is CASSQDYAGGATGELFF. The CDR3 DNA reads as TGCGCCAGCAGCCAAGATTATGCCGGGGGGGCCACCGGGGAGCTGTTTTTT.

The sample holds a few counts of this clonotype. The rearrangement joins TRBV7-2 to TRBJ2-3, with 8 bases matching TRBD2. Germline CDR1 and CDR2: SGHTA and FQGNSA. The CDR3 covers 16 residues. Losses at the gene ends were 6 bases for V and 4 bases for J; bases not matched to a gene: 12. CDR3 region: CASRPRRAGGADTQYF. For the CDR3, the DNA is TGTGCCAGCAGACCCCGGCGGGCGGGGGGTGCAGATACGCAGTATTTT.

The rearrangement uses TRBV20-1 and TRBJ1-2; TRBD1 agrees at 7 bases. There are 14 residues in the CDR3. Germline trimming cut 0 bases from V and 5 bases from J; bases unmatched to any gene: 6. Germline CDR1 reads DFQATT; CDR2 reads SNEGSKA (reference sequence). CDR3 amino acids: CSARDHRGGYGYTF. The DNA for the CDR3 is TGCAGTGCTAGAGACCACAGGGGAGGTTATGGCTACACCTTC.

This clonotype has more than one count but fewer than ten. The rearrangement links TRBV6-6 to TRBJ1-4; TRBD1 might be the D (6 bases). Trimming took off 11 bases at V and 5 bases at J, with 12 bases between the two ends. The CDR3 loop spans 12 amino acids. Germline CDR1 MNHNY, CDR2 SVGAGI (reference sequence). CDR3 amino acids: CAGGGLNEKLFF. CDR3 nucleotides: TGTGCCGGGGGCGGATTAAATGAAAAACTGTTTTTT.

The rearrangement links TRBV5-6 to TRBJ2-3, with D maybe TRBD1 (6 bases). The CDR3 loop spans 14 amino acids. Trimming removed 5 bases at V and 5 bases at J, with 15 bases between. Germline loops: CDR1 SGHDT, CDR2 YYEEEE. The chain's CDR3 is CASRGKRGLDTQYF. The CDR3 bases are TGTGCCAGCAGGGGGAAAAGGGGGTTAGATACGCAGTATTTT.

The rearrangement joins TRBV18 to TRBJ2-7; TRBD2 matches at 7 bases. V was pared by 0 bases and J by 2 bases, with 7 bases of the junction left unmatched. Germline CDR1 is KGHSH and CDR2 is LQKENI. The length of the CDR3 is 16 residues. CDR3 region: CASSPPTGGYPYEQYF. The CDR3, as DNA: TGTGCCAGCTCACCACCGACCGGGGGGTATCCCTACGAGCAGTACTTC.

Details on this clonotype: A junction boundary mismatches the germline segment, possibly from a read error. This sequence joins TRBV6-5 and TRBJ1-2, with a possible D match to TRBD1 (6 bases). Germline CDR1 and CDR2: MNHEY and SVGAGI. This CDR3 comprises 14 residues. CDR3 nucleotides: TGTGCCAGCAGACCGGATCAGGGGAGGGGTGGCGACACCTTC. Protein: CASRPDQGRGGDTF.

This chain joins TRBV5-1 and TRBJ2-1; D may be TRBD2 (7 bases). With 4 bases removed from V and 4 bases from J, the gap between germline ends came to 15 bases. Germline V gives CDR1 SGHRS, CDR2 YFSETQ. The CDR3 consists of 15 residues. CDR3 loop: CASSGQGGAYNEQFF. The CDR3 region has the DNA TGCGCCAGCAGCGGACAAGGGGGGGCTTACAATGAGCAGTTCTTC. The complete variable domain, with remaining parts taken from reference TRBV5-1 and TRBJ2-1, reads KAGVTQTPRYLIKTRGQQVTLSCSPISGHRSVSWYQQTPGQGLQFLFEYFSETQRNKGNFPGRFSGRQFSNSRSEMNVSTLELGDSALYLCASSGQGGAYNEQFFGPGTRLTVL.

The V gene is TRBV14, the J gene TRBJ1-3, with a tentative D call TRBD1 (5 bases). V shed 7 bases and J shed 0 bases, with 19 bases lying between them. CDR3 length: 17 residues. Germline V CDR1 and CDR2: SGHDN, FVKESK. CDR3 in amino acids: CASIKVPRQPSGNTIYF. In DNA form, the CDR3 reads TGTGCCAGCATCAAAGTTCCGAGACAGCCCTCTGGAAACACCATATATTTT.

The rearrangement links TRBV18 to TRBJ2-5; the D gene is possibly TRBD2 (5 bases). This CDR3 comprises 14 residues. With 4 bases removed from V and 6 bases from J, the gap between germline ends came to 15 bases. CDR1 is KGHSH and CDR2 is LQKENI in the germline V gene. This CDR3 is CASSREEAVKTQYF. The CDR3 nucleotides are TGTGCCAGCTCACGAGAGGAGGCGGTAAAGACCCAGTACTTC.

The chain carries TRBV11-2 and TRBJ2-3; 7 bases align to TRBD2. This CDR3 region has 15 residues. V dropped 4 bases and J dropped 6; count of bases not matched to a gene: 10. From germline, CDR1 is SGHAT and CDR2 FQNNGV. The CDR3 DNA is TGTGCCAGCAGCTCAGGGACTATAAGAGGCGATACGCAGTATTTT. Its translation is CASSSGTIRGDTQYF.

Many counts were recorded for this clonotype. This chain connects TRBV6-6 to TRBJ2-1, with D possibly matching TRBD2 (5 bases). The CDR3 covers 14 residues. Germline V CDR1 and CDR2: MNHNY, SVGAGI (reference sequence). Deletions cut 0 bases from V and 4 bases from J, with 7 bases between. This chain's CDR3 is CASSYSTNYNEQFF. In DNA, the CDR3 is TGTGCCAGCAGTTACTCGACTAATTACAATGAGCAGTTCTTC.